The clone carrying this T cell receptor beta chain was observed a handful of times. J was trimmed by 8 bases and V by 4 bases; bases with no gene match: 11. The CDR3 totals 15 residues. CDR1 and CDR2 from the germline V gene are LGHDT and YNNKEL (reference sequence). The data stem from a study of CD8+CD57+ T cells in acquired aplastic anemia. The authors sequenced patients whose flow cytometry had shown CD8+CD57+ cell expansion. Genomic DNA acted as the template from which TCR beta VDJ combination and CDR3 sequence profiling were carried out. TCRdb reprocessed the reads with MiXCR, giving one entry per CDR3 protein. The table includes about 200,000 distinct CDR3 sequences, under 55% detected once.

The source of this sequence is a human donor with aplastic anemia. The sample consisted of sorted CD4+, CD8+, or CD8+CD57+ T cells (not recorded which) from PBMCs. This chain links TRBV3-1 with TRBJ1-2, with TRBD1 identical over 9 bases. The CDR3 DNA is TGTGCCAGCAGCCGCCCGGGACAGGGAGGATTCGGCTACACCTTC. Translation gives CASSRPGQGGFGYTF. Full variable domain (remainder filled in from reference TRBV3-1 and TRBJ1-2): DTAVSQTPKYLVTQMGNDKSIKCEQNLGHDTMYWYKQDSKKFLKIMFSYNNKELIINETVPNRFSPKSPDKAHLNLHINSLELGDSAVYFCASSRPGQGGFGYTFGSGTRLTVV.